This TCR beta chain appears in the sequencing data of a study of T cell responses to AZD1222 COVID-19 vaccine. Germline V gives CDR1 SGHAT, CDR2 FQNNGV. With 4 bases clipped from V and 5 bases from J, the junction kept 8 bases outside the gene matches. This CDR3 is 16 amino acids long. Assay used: immunoSEQ multiplex PCR; TCRdb lists only in-frame clones, some missing. The sample consists of over 80,000 clones, 91% of them appearing once. The sequencing used peripheral blood, collected 28 days after the second AZD1222 dose. This receptor was identified in an adult who received the AZD1222 COVID-19 vaccine. This chain joins TRBV11-2 and TRBJ2-5; 12 bases align to TRBD2. CDR3 in DNA: TGTGCCAGCAGCTCTCTAGCGGGAGGGCCCCGGGAGACCCAGTACTTC. Translated, it gives CASSSLAGGPRETQYF.